These 31 T cell receptor beta chains were sequenced from one sample in a study of T cell repertoires in cytomegalovirus infection. Their target antigens are unknown. TCRdb re-analysed the reads in MiXCR, keeping a single row per CDR3 protein. The sample comprises roughly 500,000 distinct CDR3 sequences, around 35% of which are singletons, and roughly a sixth rests with the top ten. Sequencing used cultured PBMCs, obtained from culture after CMV antigen stimulation. These receptors originate from a human donor in good health (CMV status not recorded). Some clones in this sample may be carry-over from other donors' samples.

There are a few counts of this clonotype. Germline and junction disagree at one end, which may indicate a read error. The V and J genes are TRBV4-1 and TRBJ2-1; TRBD1 or TRBD2 may be the D gene (5 bases each). Germline values: CDR1 MGHRA, CDR2 YSYEKL. CDR3 length: 15 residues. CDR3 bases: TGTGCCAGCAGCCAGGGCCAAGAGGGATTCAATGAGCAGTTCTTC. This gives the protein CASSQGQEGFNEQFF.

The genes are TRBV7-6 and TRBJ2-1; the match to TRBD2 covers 9 bases. CDR3 length equals 14 residues. Per the germline V gene, CDR1 is SGHVS and CDR2 is FNYEAQ. The ends lost 5 bases at V and 8 bases at J; junction bases unmatched: 7. CDR3 region: CASSPASGIYEQFF. DNA of the CDR3: TGTGCCAGCAGCCCGGCTAGCGGGATCTATGAGCAGTTCTTC.

The table lists this clonotype with many counts. The chain combines TRBV7-2 with TRBJ1-1; D gene uncertain. Germline CDR1 SGHTA, CDR2 FQGNSA. Trimming stripped 5 bases from V and 5 bases from J, with 12 bases between. The CDR3 totals 13 residues. The CDR3 region has the DNA TGTGCCAGCAGCGGTGAAGTGAGGACTGAAGCTTTCTTT. Translation gives CASSGEVRTEAFF.

The DNA for the CDR3 is TGCAGGACTCCACCCCGAACGAGATCCGGGGAGCTGTTTTTT. It translates to CRTPPRTRSGELFF. V is TRBV20-1 and J is TRBJ2-2; D remains unclear. This CDR3 region has 14 residues. Germline V gives CDR1 DFQATT, CDR2 SNEGSKA (reference sequence).

This clonotype was observed a handful of times. The chain is built from TRBV7-9 and TRBJ1-5, with 7 positions matching TRBD1. This CDR3 is 15 amino acids long. Germline V lookup: CDR1 SEHNR, CDR2 FQNEAQ (reference sequence). Unmatched junction bases numbered 5, after V lost 4 bases and J lost 2 bases. The CDR3 DNA reads as TGTGCCAGCAGCTCTTGGGACAGCCGCAATCAGCCCCAGCATTTT. It translates to CASSSWDSRNQPQHF.

A few counts support this clonotype. The gene calls are TRBV4-1 and TRBJ2-3, with 7 bases fitting TRBD2. From germline, CDR1 is MGHRA and CDR2 YSYEKL. Germline trimming cut 2 bases from V and 0 bases from J; bases unmatched to any gene: 8. This CDR3 is 17 amino acids long. The chain's CDR3 is CASSQLTTSVSTDTQYF. CDR3 bases: TGCGCCAGCAGCCAACTCACTACTAGCGTTAGCACAGATACGCAGTATTTT.

This clonotype was detected a few times. This rearrangement joins TRBV6-2 or TRBV6-3 to TRBJ2-1; weak D call: TRBD2 (6 bases). Trimming took 6 bases from V and 6 from J, leaving 12 bases between them. The CDR3 length is 13 residues. Germline values: CDR1 MNHEY, CDR2 SVGEGT. DNA for the CDR3: TGTGCCAGCAGCTCAGGGACTCCCAATGAGCAGTTCTTC. This gives the protein CASSSGTPNEQFF.

The chain employs TRBV5-6 and TRBJ2-1, with 7 positions matching TRBD2. Unmatched junction bases numbered 19, after V lost 4 bases and J lost 0 bases. This CDR3 has 20 amino acids. The germline gives CDR1 SGHDT, CDR2 YYEEEE. This chain's CDR3 is CASSPGGRAGQRSSYNEQFF. The DNA for the CDR3 is TGTGCCAGCAGCCCGGGGGGTCGAGCGGGGCAACGAAGCTCCTACAATGAGCAGTTCTTC.

The rearrangement links TRBV7-2 to TRBJ1-4; D gene unclear. V was clipped by 1 base and J by 5 bases, with 14 bases between them. The CDR3 runs 16 residues. Germline values: CDR1 SGHTA, CDR2 FQGNSA. Here the CDR3 DNA reads TGTGCCAGCAGCTTAGAGTCCATCCGATTGAATGAAAAACTGTTTTTT. Translated, it gives CASSLESIRLNEKLFF.

V and J are TRBV6-2 or TRBV6-3 and TRBJ1-1, with a tentative D call TRBD1 (5 bases). This CDR3 has 13 residues. Germline CDR1 is MNHEY and CDR2 is SVGEGT. Trimming shortened V by 6 bases and J by 4 bases, and 12 bases separated the two germline ends. The CDR3 nucleotides read TGTGCCAGCAGAATAGGACATCCCACTGAAGCTTTCTTT. Translation: CASRIGHPTEAFF.

There are many counts of this clonotype. The V call is TRBV7-2, the J call TRBJ2-5; 8 bases fit TRBD2. Trimming removed 5 bases from V and 5 bases from J; junction bases left unmatched: 13. The CDR3 spans 16 residues. Germline V gene lookup returns CDR1 SGHTA and CDR2 FQGNSA. CDR3 DNA sequence: TGTGCCAGCAGCAGGGGAGGAGCGGGAGTCGGGGAGACCCAGTACTTC. Its protein product is CASSRGGAGVGETQYF.

Note on this clonotype: A read error is possible here, since a much larger clone lies one base away. The chain employs TRBV7-2 and TRBJ2-7; 9 bases fit TRBD1. Germline CDR1 is SGHTA and CDR2 is FQGNSA. The CDR3 is 19 residues long. The J segment lost 1 base and the V segment lost 5 bases, leaving 18 bases of the junction unmatched. The CDR3 region has the DNA TGTGCCAGCAGCCCATCATTCAGGGAGGGGACAGGGCGATCCTACGAGCAGTACTTC. Translating it yields CASSPSFREGTGRSYEQYF.

As for this clonotype: A much larger clone differs by one base, so this may be a read error. V and J are TRBV7-2 and TRBJ2-1; D is unresolved. The V gene's germline CDR1 is SGHTA and CDR2 FQGNSA. The CDR3 spans 14 residues. Here the CDR3 reads CATSLGRGRNEQFF. The CDR3 DNA reads TGTGCCACCAGCTTAGGGCGAGGTCGCAATGAGCAGTTCTTC.

The chain uses TRBV7-9 and TRBJ1-1, with D unresolved. V lost 5 bases to trimming and J lost 6 bases, with 19 bases between them. Germline CDR1 is SEHNR and CDR2 is FQNEAQ (reference sequence). This CDR3 region has 15 residues. The CDR3 sequence is CASSPRVGSKSEAFF. DNA for the CDR3: TGTGCCAGCAGCCCCCGCGTGGGATCGAAATCTGAAGCTTTCTTT.

In this sample, this clonotype turned up a few times. An end of the junction does not agree with germline; a read error may underlie this. V usage is TRBV7-2 and J usage is TRBJ2-5; D may be TRBD2 (6 bases). This CDR3 region has 15 residues. Germline V gene data show CDR1 as SGHTA and CDR2 as FQGNSA. This chain's CDR3 is CANSLFPGEQETQYF. The CDR3 DNA reads TGTGCCAACAGCTTATTTCCGGGGGAACAAGAGACCCAGTACTTC.

The gene calls are TRBV29-1 and TRBJ2-3, with TRBD2 as a possible D gene (5 bases). V lost 6 bases and J 1 base, leaving 17 bases between the germline ends. Germline loops: CDR1 SQVTM, CDR2 ANQGSEA. There are 15 residues in the CDR3. The CDR3 reads CSVPPAGIGTDTQYF. CDR3 DNA sequence: TGCAGCGTCCCCCCCGCGGGTATTGGCACAGATACGCAGTATTTT.

The chain recombines TRBV28 with TRBJ2-1, with D perhaps being TRBD1 or TRBD2 (5 bases each). This CDR3 spans 14 amino acids. Between the trimmed V and J ends, which lost 1 base and 3 bases, there was a span of 7 bases. CDR1 is MDHEN, CDR2 SYDVKM, per germline. In DNA, the CDR3 is TGTGCCAGCAGTTTATTGAGGGGCTACAATGAGCAGTTCTTC. Translated, it gives CASSLLRGYNEQFF.

There are many counts of this clonotype. J is TRBJ1-1 and V is TRBV7-9; D uncertain. The CDR3 consists of 14 residues. Germline V gives CDR1 SEHNR, CDR2 FQNEAQ (reference sequence). V gave up 3 bases and J gave up 0 bases, with 8 bases separating them. The CDR3 nucleotides read TGTGCCAGCAGCTTCTTCCGGGTGAACACTGAAGCTTTCTTT. This sequence encodes CASSFFRVNTEAFF. The full variable domain, with the rest looked up from reference TRBV7-9 and TRBJ1-1, is DTGVSQNPRHKITKRGQNVTFRCDPISEHNRLYWYRQTLGQGPEFLTYFQNEAQLEKSRLLSDRFSAERPKGSFSTLEIQRTEQGDSAMYLCASSFFRVNTEAFFGQGTRLTVV.

The chain carries TRBV27 and TRBJ2-2; no definite D call. Trimming took off 5 bases at V and 5 bases at J, with 6 bases between the two ends. Germline loops: CDR1 MNHEY, CDR2 SMNVEV (reference sequence). The CDR3 covers 12 residues. The CDR3 coding sequence is TGTGCCAGCAGTCAATGGACCGGGGAGCTGTTTTTT. Translated, it gives CASSQWTGELFF.

This chain uses TRBV20-1 with TRBJ1-3; possibly TRBD1 for D (5 bases). The CDR3 has 16 residues. CDR1 and CDR2 (germline): DFQATT, SNEGSKA (reference sequence). Trimming shortened V by 6 bases and J by 4 bases, and 22 bases separated the two germline ends. CDR3 loop: CSASGAGLREGNTIYF. CDR3 coding DNA: TGCAGTGCCAGCGGGGCAGGCTTGAGGGAGGGAAACACCATATATTTT.

This clonotype came up many times. The gene calls are TRBV7-2 and TRBJ2-2, with D perhaps TRBD2 (5 bases). V was clipped by 3 bases and J by 7 bases, with 12 bases between them. CDR3 length: 14 amino acids. CDR1 SGHTA and CDR2 FQGNSA come from the germline V gene. The CDR3, as DNA: TGTGCCAGCAGCTTTCAAGGGAGAGACGGGGAGCTGTTTTTT. Protein product: CASSFQGRDGELFF.

In this sample, this clonotype turned up a few times. The V call is TRBV6-2 or TRBV6-3, the J call TRBJ1-5; 9 bases fit TRBD1. The J segment lost 5 bases and the V segment lost 6 bases, leaving 8 bases of the junction unmatched. Germline assignment: CDR1 MNHEY and CDR2 SVGEGT. This CDR3 region has 15 residues. The CDR3 bases are TGTGCCAGCAGATACCGGGACAGGGAATATCAGCCCCAGCATTTT. It codes for CASRYRDREYQPQHF.

The sample holds many counts of this clonotype. The junction and the germline gene differ at one end; a read error may be behind it. This rearrangement joins TRBV7-7 to TRBJ2-2, with TRBD2 as a possible D gene (5 bases). The CDR3 covers 14 residues. From germline, CDR1 is SSHAT and CDR2 FNYEAQ (reference sequence). CDR3 bases: TGTGCTAGCAGCACCGGGCCGGGGACCGGGGAGCTGTTTTTT. It yields the protein CASSTGPGTGELFF.

The V gene is TRBV30, the J gene TRBJ2-1, with 11 nucleotides matching TRBD2. The length of the CDR3 is 14 residues. The germline V gene has CDR1 GTSNPN and CDR2 SVGIG (reference sequence). Trimming cost V 0 bases and J 8 bases; bases outside gene matches: 3. The CDR3 nucleotides are TGTGCCTGGAGTGTAGGGGGACTAGCGGATGAGCAGTTCTTC. Translating it yields CAWSVGGLADEQFF.

CDR3 residues: CASSHLRTGVAGYGYTF. CDR3 sequence (DNA): TGTGCCAGCAGCCACCTTAGGACAGGGGTCGCGGGGTATGGCTACACCTTC. The chain uses TRBV3-1 and TRBJ1-2; 9 nucleotides line up with TRBD1. Germline loops: CDR1 LGHDT, CDR2 YNNKEL (reference sequence). The CDR3 is 17 amino acids. Trimming cost V 3 bases and J 5 bases; bases outside gene matches: 13.

In its sample, this clonotype was seen a few times. This rearrangement joins TRBV7-7 to TRBJ2-3; a possible D gene is TRBD2 (6 bases). Per germline, CDR1 SSHAT and CDR2 FNYEAQ (reference sequence). The CDR3 contains 15 residues. V dropped 1 base and J dropped 2 bases, with 10 bases sitting between them. This CDR3 is CASSLEAGHTDTQYF. Here the CDR3 DNA reads TGTGCCAGCAGCTTAGAGGCGGGGCACACAGATACGCAGTATTTT.

This clonotype has just a few counts. This sequence joins TRBV28 and TRBJ2-7; TRBD2 matches at 11 bases. This CDR3 has 17 amino acids. The V and J ends lost 6 bases and 3 bases, in that order; junction bases with no gene match: 13. The germline CDR1 and CDR2 sequences are MDHEN and SYDVKM. CDR3 DNA sequence: TGTGCCAGCAGGAGACTAGCGGGATTAGGCTCCTTCTACGAGCAGTACTTC. This translates into CASRRLAGLGSFYEQYF.

This clonotype has just a few counts. The chain is built from TRBV27 and TRBJ1-2, with a tentative D call TRBD1 (5 bases). The CDR3 is 14 amino acids. V lost 5 bases and J lost 8, with 18 bases in between. From germline, CDR1 is MNHEY and CDR2 SMNVEV (reference sequence). Here the CDR3 reads CASSPMGDGEGYTF. The CDR3 DNA reads TGTGCCAGCAGTCCCATGGGGGATGGGGAAGGCTACACCTTC.

J is TRBJ1-4 and V is TRBV7-9; TRBD1 is a possible D gene (6 bases). The CDR3 is made up of 16 amino acids. The V end lost 0 bases, the J end lost 7 bases, and 15 bases lay between the germline ends. Germline CDR1 reads SEHNR; CDR2 reads FQNEAQ (reference sequence). CDR3 sequence: CASSLAPTGSGEKLFF. Here the CDR3 DNA reads TGTGCCAGCAGCTTAGCGCCAACAGGGTCCGGTGAAAAACTGTTTTTT.

V gene TRBV4-1 combines with J gene TRBJ2-7, with 8 bases matching TRBD1. The CDR3 has 13 residues. CDR1 and CDR2 from the germline V gene are MGHRA and YSYEKL. V gave up 0 bases and J gave up 7 bases; unmatched junction bases: 2. In nucleotides, the CDR3 is TGCGCCAGCAGCCAAGACAGGGGGCGGGAGCAGTACGTC. Protein product: CASSQDRGREQYV.

This clonotype was picked up many times. V usage is TRBV2 and J usage is TRBJ1-2; D might be TRBD1 (5 bases). Deletions cut 6 bases from V and 5 bases from J, with 13 bases between. The CDR3 length is 13 residues. Per germline, CDR1 SNHLY and CDR2 FYNNEI. CDR3 in amino acids: CASSLVTGYGYTF. The CDR3, as DNA: TGTGCCAGCAGCCTGGTAACAGGTTATGGCTACACCTTC.